The 14 T cell receptor beta chains listed next were all sequenced from one sample in a study of CXCR3-negative and CXCR3-positive naive CD8 T cells. The method, 5' RACE with UMI labels, was used to prepare the TRB cDNA libraries. From the 5' RACE reads, TCRdb lists one entry per CDR3 protein and no DNA. The sample table includes 50,000 to 55,000 distinct CDR3 sequences. Sequencing used naive CXCR3- CD8+ T cells from blood. Sample subset: CD45RO-CCR7+CD27+CD95- naive CD8+ T cells lacking CXCR3 (TNR3-). The receptors here all came from a human donor in good health. Some clones in this sample may be carry-over from other donors' samples.

The chain carries TRBV29-1 and TRBJ1-3. Germline loops: CDR1 SQVTM, CDR2 ANQGSEA. This CDR3 is 16 amino acids long. This chain's CDR3 is CSVEDLGWGSGNTIYF.

The rearrangement links TRBV29-1 to TRBJ2-7; lacking DNA, the TRBD1 call made by TCRdb goes unchecked. The CDR3 is 13 residues long. Germline CDR1 is SQVTM and CDR2 is ANQGSEA. The CDR3 reads CSVVGGGAYEQYF.

The rearrangement joins TRBV28 to TRBJ1-1. Looked up from germline, CDR1 is MDHEN and CDR2 is SYDVKM. There are 14 residues in the CDR3. The CDR3 protein is CASSFQTSNTEAFF. Full variable domain (rest looked up from reference TRBV28 and TRBJ1-1): DVKVTQSSRYLVKRTGEKVFLECVQDMDHENMFWYRQDPGLGLRLIYFSYDVKMKEKGDIPEGYSVSREKKERFSLILESASTNQTSMYLCASSFQTSNTEAFFGQGTRLTVV.

The chain has TRBV29-1 and TRBJ2-7; lacking DNA, the TRBD1 call made by TCRdb goes unchecked. The CDR3 contains 13 residues. The germline V gene has CDR1 SQVTM and CDR2 ANQGSEA. CDR3 region: CSVGGQGAYEQYF.

The gene calls are TRBV20-1 and TRBJ2-1; the D call from TCRdb, TRBD1, cannot be confirmed without DNA. CDR1 is DFQATT, CDR2 SNEGSKA, per germline (reference sequence). This CDR3 contains 19 residues. CDR3 loop: CSARVTIAPKRPSYNEQFF.

This clonotype registers medium-sized by frequency. This chain uses TRBV6-4 with TRBJ2-1; the D call of TRBD1 rests on TCRdb alone, since no DNA is present to check it. Germline V gene sequence: CDR1 MRHNA, CDR2 SNTAGT. The CDR3 runs to 16 residues. The CDR3 protein is CASPDGVAMTYNEQFF.

This chain joins TRBV6-5 and TRBJ2-2; with no DNA, the TCRdb D assignment of TRBD2 cannot be verified. The germline V gene encodes CDR1 MNHEY and CDR2 SVGAGI. This CDR3 region has 18 residues. Here the CDR3 reads CASRGTVRLAANTGELFF.

The chain's CDR3 is CAINRESYSEQFF. The chain recombines TRBV10-3 with TRBJ2-1; TCRdb picks TRBD1, but there is no DNA to check that call. The CDR3 sequence is 13 residues long. Germline CDR1 and CDR2: ENHRY and SYGVKD.

CDR3 sequence reads: CATGAIGEREQYF. V gene TRBV6-5 combines with J gene TRBJ2-7; lacking DNA, the TRBD1 call made by TCRdb goes unchecked. CDR1 MNHEY and CDR2 SVGAGI come from the germline V gene. There are 13 residues in the CDR3.

V and J are TRBV6-1 and TRBJ2-7. The V gene's germline CDR1 is MNHNS and CDR2 SASEGT. There are 11 residues in the CDR3. CDR3 loop: CASITVSEQYF.

CDR3: CASSQDPLGTEAFF. J is TRBJ1-1 and V is TRBV4-1. The CDR3 extends over 14 amino acids. Per germline, CDR1 MGHRA and CDR2 YSYEKL.

The chain recombines TRBV29-1 with TRBJ2-1; the D call of TRBD1 rests on TCRdb alone, since no DNA is present to check it. The V gene's germline CDR1 is SQVTM and CDR2 ANQGSEA. The CDR3 consists of 15 residues. CDR3 loop: CSVEDRGTGYNEQFF.

V usage is TRBV7-2 and J usage is TRBJ2-7; TCRdb designates TRBD1, a call that cannot be tested without DNA. There are 13 residues in the CDR3. Germline-derived CDR1 and CDR2 are SGHTA and FQGNSA. This CDR3 reads CASSPPRSYEQYF.

The J gene is TRBJ1-2, the V gene TRBV6-5; TCRdb outputs TRBD1, but without DNA this stays unchecked. The germline CDR1 and CDR2 sequences are MNHEY and SVGAGI. The CDR3 contains 13 residues. The CDR3 is CASSYGGPAGYTF.